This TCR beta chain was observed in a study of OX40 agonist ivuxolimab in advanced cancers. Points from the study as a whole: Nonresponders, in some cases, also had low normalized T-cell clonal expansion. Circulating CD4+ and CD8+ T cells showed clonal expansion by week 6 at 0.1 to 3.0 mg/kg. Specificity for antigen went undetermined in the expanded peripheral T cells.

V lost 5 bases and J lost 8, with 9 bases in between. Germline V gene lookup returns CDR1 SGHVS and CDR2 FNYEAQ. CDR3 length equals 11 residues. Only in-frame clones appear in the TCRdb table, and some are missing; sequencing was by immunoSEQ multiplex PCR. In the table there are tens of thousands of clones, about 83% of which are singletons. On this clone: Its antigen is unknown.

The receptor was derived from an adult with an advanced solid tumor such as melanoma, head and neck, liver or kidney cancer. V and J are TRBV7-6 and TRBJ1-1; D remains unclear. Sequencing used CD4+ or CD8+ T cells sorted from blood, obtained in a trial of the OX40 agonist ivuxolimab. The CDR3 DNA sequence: TGTGCCAGCAGCGACAATGTGGAAGCTTTCTTT. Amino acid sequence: CASSDNVEAFF.